The 20 T cell receptor beta chains listed next were all sequenced from one sample in a study of patients and donors after allogeneic stem cell transplantation (TCRdb year 2020). The receptor library was made with RT-PCR. Sequencing instrument: NextSeq 550. TCRdb cleaned the public reads at Q25 with fastp, built clones with MiXCR and kept in-frame beta chains. Every distinct CDR3 protein forms one entry, paired with its most common genes and DNA. The sample table shows 920,000 or so distinct CDR3 sequences, and roughly 17% are seen once. The ten top clones hold approximately 5.9% of the sample. The sample taken for sequencing was blood, either unsorted or a sorted T cell fraction (not recorded which). These receptor sequences come from a human donor who was either an allogeneic HSCT recipient or a stem cell or donor lymphocyte infusion donor (not recorded which). It is not recorded whose cells these are; they may come from a transplant donor.

The chain employs TRBV20-1 and TRBJ1-5; D gene uncertain. Trimming left V 2 bases short and J 6 bases short, with 14 bases between. This CDR3 spans 14 amino acids. Germline V gene sequence: CDR1 DFQATT, CDR2 SNEGSKA (reference sequence). CDR3 loop: CSARMGSGGQPQHF. The DNA for the CDR3 is TGCAGTGCTAGAATGGGCTCTGGTGGTCAGCCCCAGCATTTT.

The genes are TRBV6-5 and TRBJ1-1; 11 bases line up with TRBD1. Germline CDR1 is MNHEY and CDR2 is SVGAGI. This CDR3 is built from 15 residues. V shed 2 bases, J shed 5 bases, and the junction held 4 bases outside the gene matches. CDR3 in DNA: TGTGCCAGCAGTTACCTGGGACAGGGGGAGACTGAAGCTTTCTTT. It is translated as CASSYLGQGETEAFF.

This clonotype has a handful of counts. This chain links TRBV7-2 with TRBJ1-6; D possibly corresponds to TRBD1 (5 bases). Germline V CDR1 and CDR2: SGHTA, FQGNSA. Trimming left V 4 bases short and J 9 bases short, with 16 bases between. CDR3 length: 15 amino acids. Written as DNA, the CDR3 is TGTGCCAGCAGCTATACCCCAGGGATGAGTTCACCCCTCCACTTT. Encoded protein: CASSYTPGMSSPLHF.

The sample holds many counts of this clonotype. The chain employs TRBV12-3 or TRBV12-4 and TRBJ1-6, with 7 bases fitting TRBD1. The CDR3 is 13 amino acids. Unmatched junction bases numbered 1, after V lost 6 bases and J lost 5 bases. Here the CDR3 reads CASRGTDNSPLHF. CDR3 bases: TGTGCCAGCAGAGGGACAGATAATTCACCCCTCCACTTT.

There are a few counts of this clonotype. V is TRBV6-1 and J is TRBJ2-6; 8 nucleotides agree with TRBD1. Trimming at V came to 6 bases and at J to 0 bases, leaving 10 bases not matched to a gene. CDR3 length: 18 residues. Germline V gene data show CDR1 as MNHNS and CDR2 as SASEGT. Here the CDR3 reads CASSDPGQDYSGANVLTF. As DNA, the CDR3 is TGTGCCAGCAGCGATCCGGGACAGGACTACTCTGGGGCCAACGTCCTGACTTTC.

This clonotype occurred a few times. The chain combines TRBV7-8 with TRBJ1-2, with a tentative D call TRBD1 (5 bases). Trimming removed 6 bases from V and 0 bases from J, with 14 bases in between. Germline-derived CDR1 and CDR2 are SGHVS and FQNEAQ. The CDR3 spans 15 residues. CDR3 protein: CASRAGQTTNYGYTF. CDR3 coding DNA: TGTGCCAGCAGAGCGGGGCAGACAACTAACTATGGCTACACCTTC.

This clonotype was detected only a few times. V and J are TRBV5-1 and TRBJ2-1, with D tentatively TRBD2 (5 bases). The CDR3 extends over 15 amino acids. The V gene's germline CDR1 is SGHRS and CDR2 YFSETQ. The V gene lost 1 base and the J gene lost 8 bases, with 16 bases spanning the gap. CDR3 in amino acids: CASSLSPKGVDEQFF. The CDR3 region has the DNA TGCGCCAGCAGCTTGAGCCCAAAGGGAGTGGATGAGCAGTTCTTC.

The chain links TRBV4-1 to TRBJ2-7, with a tentative D call TRBD1 (6 bases). CDR1 and CDR2 (germline): MGHRA, YSYEKL. The V and J ends lost 0 bases and 2 bases respectively, with 14 bases between them. This CDR3 has 16 residues. CDR3 protein: CASSQDTQGLTYEQYF. The CDR3 DNA is TGCGCCAGCAGCCAAGATACACAGGGTCTTACCTACGAGCAGTACTTC.

A few counts support this clonotype. This chain uses TRBV12-3 or TRBV12-4 with TRBJ1-6; TRBD1 might be the D (6 bases). The CDR3 is made up of 14 amino acids. The V and J ends lost 7 bases and 8 bases respectively, with 15 bases between them. The CDR3 bases are TGTGCCAGCAATCCGACAGGCCTTCATTCACCCCTCCACTTT. Translation: CASNPTGLHSPLHF.

This clonotype was recorded a few times. The rearrangement links TRBV5-1 to TRBJ2-1; 9 nucleotides match TRBD2. With 0 bases clipped from V and 7 bases from J, the junction kept 8 bases outside the gene matches. This CDR3 is built from 16 residues. Looked up from germline, CDR1 is SGHRS and CDR2 is YFSETQ. The CDR3 DNA sequence: TGCGCCAGCAGCTTGGTTAGGCGGGAGGGCATGAATGAGCAGTTCTTC. Translating gives CASSLVRREGMNEQFF.

This clonotype was detected only a few times. This chain links TRBV3-1 with TRBJ1-2; no definite D call. The length of the CDR3 is 15 residues. V lost 7 bases and J 3 bases, leaving 18 bases between the germline ends. The germline V gene has CDR1 LGHDT and CDR2 YNNKEL (reference sequence). CDR3 in amino acids: CASTPIFRRDYGYTF. The CDR3, as DNA: TGTGCCAGCACCCCGATCTTCAGACGGGACTATGGCTACACCTTC.

This clonotype was detected a few times. The chain recombines TRBV20-1 with TRBJ2-7, with a weak D call TRBD2 (6 bases). CDR1 DFQATT and CDR2 SNEGSKA come from the germline V gene (reference sequence). This CDR3 is built from 13 residues. V was trimmed by 3 bases and J by 2 bases, leaving 11 bases between them. CDR3 amino acids: CSASGDLTYEQYF. CDR3 coding DNA: TGCAGTGCTAGCGGGGACTTAACCTACGAGCAGTACTTC.

The CDR3 sequence: CASSQQGAGPELFF. CDR3 coding DNA: TGTGCCAGCAGTCAACAGGGGGCTGGTCCGGAACTGTTTTTT. This chain connects TRBV12-3 or TRBV12-4 to TRBJ1-4; 9 nucleotides match TRBD1. V gave up 5 bases and J gave up 12 bases; unmatched junction bases: 10. CDR3 length equals 14 residues.

This rearrangement joins TRBV9 to TRBJ2-1; D is unclear. The CDR3 consists of 15 residues. Germline loops: CDR1 SGDLS, CDR2 YYNGEE. Trimming took off 0 bases at V and 2 bases at J, with 9 bases between the two ends. The CDR3, as DNA: TGTGCCAGCAGCGTAGCTGAATGGGCCTACAATGAGCAGTTCTTC. It translates to CASSVAEWAYNEQFF.

The chain joins TRBV5-1 to TRBJ2-1; the D is unclear. The length of the CDR3 is 14 residues. V was pared by 0 bases and J by 8 bases, with 12 bases between. In germline, CDR1 is SGHRS, CDR2 YFSETQ. As DNA, the CDR3 is TGCGCCAGCAGCTTGGGGTCTTCGAGCGATGAGCAGTTCTTC. It encodes CASSLGSSSDEQFF.

The sample holds a few counts of this clonotype. The V and J genes are TRBV6-1 and TRBJ2-7, with 7 bases identical to TRBD1. Germline loops: CDR1 MNHNS, CDR2 SASEGT. The V gene end was trimmed by 6 bases and the J gene end by 4 bases; junction bases not matched to a gene: 18. This CDR3 is built from 17 residues. The CDR3, as DNA: TGTGCCAGCAGGGGACAGCTCCTTCCCTCGTACGGGTACGAGCAGTACTTC. It yields the protein CASRGQLLPSYGYEQYF.

This sequence joins TRBV5-5 and TRBJ2-3; 7 bases fit TRBD2. Losses at the gene ends were 4 bases for V and 2 bases for J; bases not matched to a gene: 10. The CDR3 is made up of 16 amino acids. Germline CDR1 is SGHKS and CDR2 is YYEKEE (reference sequence). The CDR3, as DNA: TGTGCCAGCAGCCAATACCTTGGGACTAACACAGATACGCAGTATTTT. It encodes CASSQYLGTNTDTQYF.

The rearrangement uses TRBV20-1 and TRBJ2-1, with D unresolved. Germline loops: CDR1 DFQATT, CDR2 SNEGSKA (reference sequence). The CDR3 spans 17 residues. The V end lost 2 bases, the J end lost 0 bases, and 17 bases lay between the germline ends. The CDR3 DNA reads TGCAGTGCTAGAATGGGCAGAACTCTTAGCTCCTACAATGAGCAGTTCTTC. This codes for CSARMGRTLSSYNEQFF.

The V gene is TRBV5-1, the J gene TRBJ2-1; 7 nucleotides align to TRBD2. J gave up 6 bases and V 0 bases, and 6 bases lay outside the gene matches. In germline, CDR1 is SGHRS, CDR2 YFSETQ. CDR3 length: 15 residues. CDR3 bases: TGCGCCAGCAGCTTGGGGACTAGTAGAGTCAATGAGCAGTTCTTC. Amino acids: CASSLGTSRVNEQFF.

The V gene is TRBV7-9, the J gene TRBJ2-7; TRBD1 matches 10 bases. Germline trimming cut 8 bases from V and 4 bases from J; bases unmatched to any gene: 5. This CDR3 spans 13 amino acids. Germline CDR1 SEHNR, CDR2 FQNEAQ (reference sequence). The CDR3 protein is CASAGDRGYEQYF. In DNA form, the CDR3 reads TGTGCCAGCGCGGGGGACAGGGGTTACGAGCAGTACTTC.